Below, 3 T cell receptor beta chains from the same sample are listed, as sequenced in a study of blood T cell repertoires in COVID-19 (TCRdb year 2020). Libraries came from the immunoSEQ multiplex PCR assay. TCRdb's version of the immuneACCESS table is confined to in-frame rearrangements and falls short of the full clone set. An unresolved V gene accounts for under half of the shortfall where checked; the remainder is of unknown origin. The sample yields 100,000 to 150,000 clones; more than 75% were counted once. Roughly an eighth of the sample rests with the top ten. Sequenced sample: peripheral blood. These receptors all stem from a woman in her sixties or seventies with COVID-19, enrolled during active disease.

The gene calls are TRBV7-9 and TRBJ1-6, with 10 bases lining up with TRBD1. Unmatched junction bases numbered 3, after V lost 1 base and J lost 9 bases. The CDR3 extends over 15 amino acids. Germline V gene data show CDR1 as SEHNR and CDR2 as FQNEAQ (reference sequence). The CDR3, as DNA: TGTGCCAGCAGCTTAGACGGGACAGGGGTTTCACCCCTCCACTTT. It encodes CASSLDGTGVSPLHF.

This chain connects TRBV9 to TRBJ1-1; no clear D gene. The CDR3 contains 13 residues. The germline V and J ends were trimmed by 0 bases and 4 bases, with 7 bases remaining between them. Germline CDR1 SGDLS, CDR2 YYNGEE. The CDR3 DNA is TGTGCCAGCAGCGTAGTTGGGAGCACTGAAGCTTTCTTT. Its translation is CASSVVGSTEAFF.

This CDR3 reads CASSLLGQEREPQHF. The CDR3 nucleotides are TGTGCCAGCAGTTTATTGGGACAGGAGCGGGAGCCCCAGCATTTT. The chain links TRBV28 to TRBJ1-5, with 8 bases matching TRBD1. Germline CDR1 reads MDHEN; CDR2 reads SYDVKM. This CDR3 region has 15 residues. Germline trimming cut 1 base from V and 8 bases from J; bases unmatched to any gene: 7.